The T cell receptor (beta chain) described here comes from a study of blood T cells in healthy people across ages (dated by TCRdb to the mid-2010s). Background for the entire study: Template switching captured roughly one uniquely barcoded TCR beta cDNA molecule per two T cells in model experiments. The study analyzed two additional independent replicas of 1 million unique cDNA reads from the same blood draw for two donors, one aged 18 to 29 and one aged 80 or older. To avoid experimental bias, donors of different ages were randomly spread across the sequencing lanes. To track age-related changes in TCR beta repertoire diversity, the study relied on deep sequencing normalized with unique cDNA molecular identifiers. Donors were grouped into four age groups: young (average roughly 15 years), middle-aged (around 39), aged (around 62) and long-lived (approximately 81). What the research found in general, with its limitations: A strong correlation was found between observed TCR beta diversity and the percentage of naive T cells measured by flow cytometry. Observed TCR beta diversity per million T cells fell roughly linearly with age, and a significant reduction was already apparent by age about 38. Estimates of total diversity from one million sequenced T cells were regarded as lower bounds and underestimates. The CMV infection status of donors was not known, potentially confounding age-related changes in expanded clonotypes. The long-lived group showed more naive CD4+ T cells, fewer expanded clones and increased TCR diversity than the aged group, suggesting age selection. Conclusive comparison of naive and antigen-experienced compartments was prevented by the profiling of bulk unsorted PBMCs.

Systemically healthy Caucasian individuals from Russia, 39 in total and aged roughly 6 to 100 years, were included as donors. Approximately 10 milliliters of peripheral blood were collected from each donor into EDTA-treated Vacutainer tubes. Ficoll-Paque density-gradient centrifugation was used to isolate PBMCs, with at least 6.5 million obtained per sample. Total RNA was extracted from PBMCs with Trizol reagent, with at least 5 micrograms obtained per sample. Naive CD45RAhigh/CD27high T cell percentages were measured by flow cytometry on a PBMC aliquot from every donor. With respect to this clonotype: Its antigen is unknown. It has no much larger one-base neighbor in the sample; base qualities were not kept.

Taken from the germline V gene, the CDR1 and CDR2 loops are MDHEN and SYDVKM. Including cysteine and phenylalanine, the CDR3 has 16 amino acids. Here the CDR3 DNA is all that survives: 48 bases in frame from base 1. Library method: 5' RACE. Data came from an Illumina HiSeq 2500. A second roughly 6 to 12 cycle PCR used a sample-barcoded 5' primer and a J-beta primer mix. Each TCR beta cDNA molecule received a unique molecular identifier from a template-switch 5' adaptor carrying 12 random nucleotides. Each sample yielded at least 3 million CDR3-containing paired-end reads. First-strand cDNA synthesis was performed from all RNA using the Mint cDNA synthesis kit, with priming by a TRBC-specific oligonucleotide. After uracil-DNA glycosylase treatment, a first 18-cycle PCR used universal primers M1SS and BC2_uni_R on all cDNA. Per the source publication's procedure: Normalization of each sample was performed by random selection of 1 million high-quality reads, each carrying a distinct molecular identifier. Instead of being binned into consensus sequences, reads with shared molecular identifiers were discarded. CDR3 identification, clonotype clustering and error correction used MiTCR with a Q25 quality threshold and the strictest error-elimination algorithm. A nonparametric unseen species model using Euler transformation provided a lower-bound estimate of total TCR beta diversity. In-frame beta chains were kept once TCRdb had trimmed the public reads at Q25 with fastp and called clones with MiXCR. Entries that share a CDR3 protein sequence are merged under the most common genes and DNA. What appears here as the V and J calls and clone size reflects TCRdb's work, not the paper's. This sample is represented by 780,000 or so distinct CDR3 sequences; 56% of them were singletons. Roughly 25% of the sample is taken by the ten largest.

Sequenced sample: blood. The sequence joins TRBV28 to TRBJ2-7; the D gene is perhaps TRBD1, from 6 matching bases. The J call is uncertain, as TRBJ2-5 better fits the DNA end. This sequence was found in a middle-aged man in good health. This receptor has the CDR3 CASSRGGQQGKETQYF. Read as DNA, the sequence is TGTGCCAGCAGTCGAGGCGGACAGCAGGGGAAAGAGACCCAGTACTTC.